The 13 T cell receptor beta chains below were found in one sample sequenced in a study of technical replicates of blood from a few donors. This table comes from immunoSEQ multiplex PCR, and its TCRdb copy is limited to in-frame clones, with some not included. Altogether about 62,000 clones are present, 95% to 98% being singletons, with the ten largest covering over 0.15%. The sequenced sample was T cells isolated from PBMCs. The receptor set was obtained from a human donor in good health.

The CDR3 protein is CASTEYGRLTRETQYF. The CDR3 DNA is TGTGCCAGCACCGAATACGGACGTCTTACTAGGGAGACCCAGTACTTC. V usage is TRBV28 and J usage is TRBJ2-5; tentatively, D is TRBD2 (5 bases). Germline CDR1 reads MDHEN; CDR2 reads SYDVKM. The CDR3 is 16 amino acids. Between the trimmed V and J ends, which lost 7 bases and 5 bases, there was a span of 23 bases.

The chain joins TRBV9 to TRBJ1-2; TRBD1 might be the D (5 bases). Germline CDR1 is SGDLS and CDR2 is YYNGEE. This CDR3 contains 15 residues. V was clipped by 4 bases and J by 7 bases, with 20 bases between them. The CDR3 loop reads CASSPGGELRGGYTF. CDR3 DNA sequence: TGTGCCAGCAGCCCGGGGGGGGAATTAAGGGGTGGCTACACCTTC.

The rearrangement links TRBV4-1 to TRBJ2-7, with D perhaps TRBD1 (6 bases). The CDR3 length is 14 residues. The V gene's germline CDR1 is MGHRA and CDR2 YSYEKL. The germline V and J ends were trimmed by 2 bases and 2 bases, with 10 bases remaining between them. CDR3 nucleotide sequence: TGCGCCAGCAGCCAAAATCAGGGGACCTACGAGCAGTACTTC. Protein sequence: CASSQNQGTYEQYF.

This chain uses TRBV6-5 with TRBJ1-1; 12 nucleotides line up with TRBD1. Trimming at V came to 4 bases and at J to 4 bases, leaving 7 bases not matched to a gene. The CDR3 is 16 amino acids. Germline CDR1 MNHEY, CDR2 SVGAGI. This chain's CDR3 is CASSLGQGAPSTEAFF. DNA of the CDR3: TGTGCCAGCAGTTTGGGACAGGGGGCGCCCAGCACTGAAGCTTTCTTT.

The chain is built from TRBV30 and TRBJ1-6, with D hard to call. This CDR3 region has 11 residues. CDR1 and CDR2 from the germline V gene are GTSNPN and SVGIG (reference sequence). Trimming left V 0 bases short and J 14 bases short, with 8 bases between. CDR3 in amino acids: CAWSVRPALHF. The CDR3, as DNA: TGTGCCTGGAGTGTACGCCCAGCCCTCCACTTT.

The chain is built from TRBV5-4 and TRBJ2-1, with 8 positions matching TRBD1. Germline-derived CDR1 and CDR2 are SGHNT and YYREEE (reference sequence). The CDR3 totals 15 residues. The ends lost 3 bases at V and 0 bases at J; junction bases unmatched: 2. The CDR3 here is CASSYRGSSYNEQFF. CDR3 in DNA: TGTGCCAGCAGCTACAGGGGGAGCTCCTACAATGAGCAGTTCTTC.

The chain recombines TRBV11-2 with TRBJ1-2; possibly TRBD1 for D (5 bases). This CDR3 comprises 13 residues. The V gene lost 5 bases and the J gene lost 7 bases, with 14 bases spanning the gap. Looked up from germline, CDR1 is SGHAT and CDR2 is FQNNGV. The CDR3 bases are TGTGCCAGCAGCGCACAGGCATTGGGTGGCTACACCTTC. This translates into CASSAQALGGYTF.

The J gene is TRBJ2-7, the V gene TRBV27, with D maybe TRBD1 (5 bases). Germline-derived CDR1 and CDR2 are MNHEY and SMNVEV (reference sequence). This CDR3 is built from 15 residues. V lost 5 bases, J lost 0 bases, and 14 bases lay in between. This CDR3 is CASSQAGRSSYEQYF. CDR3 in DNA: TGTGCCAGCAGTCAAGCAGGGCGTAGCTCCTACGAGCAGTACTTC.

This rearrangement joins TRBV2 to TRBJ1-5; no clear D gene. The CDR3 runs 17 residues. Per the germline V gene, CDR1 is SNHLY and CDR2 is FYNNEI. V shed 4 bases and J shed 0 bases, with 16 bases lying between them. The CDR3 DNA sequence: TGTGCCAGCAGTGGTCCTTCCTACGAAATTAGCAATCAGCCCCAGCATTTT. Residues: CASSGPSYEISNQPQHF. The entire variable domain, with the rest obtained from reference TRBV2 and TRBJ1-5, is as follows: EPEVTQTPSHQVTQMGQEVILRCVPISNHLYFYWYRQILGQKVEFLVSFYNNEISEKSEIFDDQFSVERPDGSNFTLKIRSTKLEDSAMYFCASSGPSYEISNQPQHFGDGTRLSIL.

Details on this clone: Other DNA sequences in the same sample also yield this CDR3. This chain links TRBV5-1 with TRBJ1-1; D is uncertain. The V gene's germline CDR1 is SGHRS and CDR2 YFSETQ. The V and J ends lost 0 bases and 0 bases respectively, with 9 bases between them. This CDR3 is 15 amino acids long. The CDR3 region has the DNA TGCGCCAGCAGCTTGGTTGGAGGGTTGAACACTGAAGCTTTCTTT. Translated, it gives CASSLVGGLNTEAFF. Using reference TRBV5-1 and TRBJ1-1 for the parts outside the CDR3, the full variable domain is KAGVTQTPRYLIKTRGQQVTLSCSPISGHRSVSWYQQTPGQGLQFLFEYFSETQRNKGNFPGRFSGRQFSNSRSEMNVSTLELGDSALYLCASSLVGGLNTEAFFGQGTRLTVV.

The V gene is TRBV11-3, the J gene TRBJ2-5; D ambiguous. This CDR3 comprises 13 residues. V lost 5 bases and J 2 bases, leaving 9 bases between the germline ends. CDR1 and CDR2 (germline): SGHNT, YENEEA. CDR3 residues: CASSAGLQETQYF. CDR3 sequence (DNA): TGTGCCAGCAGCGCCGGGTTGCAAGAGACCCAGTACTTC.

V usage is TRBV18 and J usage is TRBJ2-5; possibly TRBD1 for D (6 bases). Germline loops: CDR1 KGHSH, CDR2 LQKENI. There are 14 residues in the CDR3. V was cut by 2 bases and J by 0 bases, with 7 bases left in between. The CDR3 spells CASSPRDNQETQYF. CDR3 nucleotides: TGTGCCAGCTCACCAAGGGACAACCAAGAGACCCAGTACTTC.

CDR3 amino acids: CASSYSDSGFLFEQYF. DNA of the CDR3: TGTGCCAGCAGTTACTCGGATAGCGGGTTTCTATTCGAGCAGTACTTC. J is TRBJ2-7 and V is TRBV6-6, with TRBD2 matching 7 bases. Trimming cost V 0 bases and J 6 bases; bases outside gene matches: 11. Germline CDR1 is MNHNY and CDR2 is SVGAGI (reference sequence). The CDR3 sequence is 16 residues long.